The clone carrying this TCR beta chain was seen a few times. Its antigen is undetermined. TCRdb called the RT-PCR reads again in MiXCR, with one record for every CDR3 protein. Of 550,000 to 800,000 distinct CDR3 sequences in the sample, 15% to 19% were seen once. This entry is derived from a study of response to subunit inactivated influenza vaccine. Findings of the study overall: Each seasonal flu vaccination may recruit only limited new T cells, authors suggested.

The CDR3 length is 14 residues. V lost 6 bases and J lost 4; bases outside the gene matches: 8. CDR1 is MNHEY and CDR2 is SMNVEV in the germline V gene (reference sequence). The sample consisted of PBMCs from blood, taken 11 to 12 days after vaccination. The clonotype was recovered from a man aged 50 to 59 who received an inactivated influenza vaccine. V gene TRBV27 combines with J gene TRBJ2-7; 8 nucleotides align to TRBD2. CDR3 sequence: CASRASGGAYEQYF. CDR3 sequence (DNA): TGTGCCAGCAGGGCATCGGGAGGGGCGTACGAGCAGTACTTC.